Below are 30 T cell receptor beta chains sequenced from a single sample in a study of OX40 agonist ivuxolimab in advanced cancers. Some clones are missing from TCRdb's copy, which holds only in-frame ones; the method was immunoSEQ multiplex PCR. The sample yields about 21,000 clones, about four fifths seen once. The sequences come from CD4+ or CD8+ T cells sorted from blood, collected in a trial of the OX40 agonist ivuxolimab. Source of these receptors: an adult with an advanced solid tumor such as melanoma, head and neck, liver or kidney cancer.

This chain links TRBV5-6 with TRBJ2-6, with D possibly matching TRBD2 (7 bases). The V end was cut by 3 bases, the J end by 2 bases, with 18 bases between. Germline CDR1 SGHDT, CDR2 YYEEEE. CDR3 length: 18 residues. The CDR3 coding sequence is TGTGCCAGCAGCTGGCCCTCGGGGGGCGCAACTGGGGCCAACGTCCTGACTTTC. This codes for CASSWPSGGATGANVLTF.

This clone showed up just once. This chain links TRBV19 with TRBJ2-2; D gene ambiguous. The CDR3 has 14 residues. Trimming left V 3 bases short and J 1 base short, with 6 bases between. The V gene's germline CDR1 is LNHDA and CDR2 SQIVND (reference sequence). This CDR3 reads CASSIGGNTGELFF. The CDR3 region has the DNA TGTGCCAGTAGTATTGGCGGGAACACCGGGGAGCTGTTTTTT.

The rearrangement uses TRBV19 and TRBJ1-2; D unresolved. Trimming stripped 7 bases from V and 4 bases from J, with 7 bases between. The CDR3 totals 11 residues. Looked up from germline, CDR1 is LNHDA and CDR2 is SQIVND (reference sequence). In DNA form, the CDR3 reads TGTGCCAGTATGGATCGCTATGGCTACACCTTC. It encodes CASMDRYGYTF.

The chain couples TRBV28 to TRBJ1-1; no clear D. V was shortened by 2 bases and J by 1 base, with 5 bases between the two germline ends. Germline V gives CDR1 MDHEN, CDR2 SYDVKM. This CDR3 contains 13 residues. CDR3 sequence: CASSLRTNTEAFF. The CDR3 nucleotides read TGTGCCAGCAGTTTACGTACGAACACTGAAGCTTTCTTT.

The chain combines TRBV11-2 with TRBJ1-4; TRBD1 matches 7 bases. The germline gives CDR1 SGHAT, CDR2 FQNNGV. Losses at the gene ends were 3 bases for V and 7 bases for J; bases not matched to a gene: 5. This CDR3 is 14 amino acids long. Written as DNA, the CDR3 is TGTGCCAGCAGCTTCAGGGGGGGGATTGAAAAACTGTTTTTT. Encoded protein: CASSFRGGIEKLFF.

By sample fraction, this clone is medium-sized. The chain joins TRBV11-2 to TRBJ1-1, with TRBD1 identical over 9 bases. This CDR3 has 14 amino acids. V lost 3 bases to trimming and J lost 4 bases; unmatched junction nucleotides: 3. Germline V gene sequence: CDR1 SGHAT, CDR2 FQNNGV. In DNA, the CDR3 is TGTGCCAGCAGCTTCGCGACAGGGGGCACTGAAGCTTTCTTT. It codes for CASSFATGGTEAFF.

CDR3 nucleotide sequence: TGTGCCTGGAGTAAGCGGACTAGCGGGAGAAACGAGCAGTACTTC. It codes for CAWSKRTSGRNEQYF. This chain connects TRBV30 to TRBJ2-7, with TRBD2 identical over 13 bases. The germline V gene has CDR1 GTSNPN and CDR2 SVGIG (reference sequence). There are 15 residues in the CDR3. V shed 2 bases, J shed 5 bases, and the junction held 6 bases outside the gene matches.

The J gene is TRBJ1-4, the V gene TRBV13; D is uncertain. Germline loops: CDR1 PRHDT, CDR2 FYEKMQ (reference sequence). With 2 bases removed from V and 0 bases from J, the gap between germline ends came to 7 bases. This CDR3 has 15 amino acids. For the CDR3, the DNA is TGTGCCAGCAGCTTAAGAGTGGCAACTAATGAAAAACTGTTTTTT. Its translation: CASSLRVATNEKLFF.

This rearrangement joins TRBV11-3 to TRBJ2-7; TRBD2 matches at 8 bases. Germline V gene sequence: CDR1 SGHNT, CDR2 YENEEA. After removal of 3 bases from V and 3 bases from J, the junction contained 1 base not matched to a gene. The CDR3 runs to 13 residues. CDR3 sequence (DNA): TGTGCCAGCAGCTTCCTAGCGGGCTACGAGCAGTACTTC. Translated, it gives CASSFLAGYEQYF.

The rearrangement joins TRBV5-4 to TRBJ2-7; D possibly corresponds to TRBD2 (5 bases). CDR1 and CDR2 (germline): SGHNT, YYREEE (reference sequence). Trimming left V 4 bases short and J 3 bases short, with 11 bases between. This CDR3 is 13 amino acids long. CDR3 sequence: CASSPAGGYEQYF. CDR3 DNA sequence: TGTGCCAGCAGCCCGGCTGGAGGCTACGAGCAGTACTTC.

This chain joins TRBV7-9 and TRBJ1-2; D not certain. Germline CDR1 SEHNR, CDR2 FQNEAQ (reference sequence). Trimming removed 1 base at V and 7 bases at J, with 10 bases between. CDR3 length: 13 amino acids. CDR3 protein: CASSLGDKAGYTF. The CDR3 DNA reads TGTGCCAGCAGCTTAGGCGACAAGGCTGGCTACACCTTC.

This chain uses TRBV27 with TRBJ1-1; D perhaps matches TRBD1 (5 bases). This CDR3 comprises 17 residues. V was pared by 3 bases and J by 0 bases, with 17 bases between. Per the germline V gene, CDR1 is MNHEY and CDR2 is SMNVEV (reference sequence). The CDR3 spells CASSFAAGRYMNTEAFF. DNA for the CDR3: TGTGCCAGCAGTTTCGCCGCGGGACGGTACATGAACACTGAAGCTTTCTTT.

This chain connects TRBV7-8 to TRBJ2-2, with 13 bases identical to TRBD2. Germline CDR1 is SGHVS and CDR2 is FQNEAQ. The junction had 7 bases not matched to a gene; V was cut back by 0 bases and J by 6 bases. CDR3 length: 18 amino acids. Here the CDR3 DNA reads TGTGCCAGCAGCTTAGCTCCACTAGCGGGAGGGCCCGCCGGGGAGCTGTTTTTT. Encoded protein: CASSLAPLAGGPAGELFF.

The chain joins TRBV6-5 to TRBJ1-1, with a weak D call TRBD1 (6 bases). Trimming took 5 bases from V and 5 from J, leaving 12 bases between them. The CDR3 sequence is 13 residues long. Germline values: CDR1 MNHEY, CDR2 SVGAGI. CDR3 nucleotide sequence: TGTGCCAGCAGTAAAACAGGGTGGACTGAAGCTTTCTTT. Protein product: CASSKTGWTEAFF.

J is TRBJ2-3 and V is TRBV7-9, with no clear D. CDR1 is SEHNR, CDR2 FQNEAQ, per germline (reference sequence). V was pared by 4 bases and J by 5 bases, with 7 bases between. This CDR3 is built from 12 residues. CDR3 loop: CASSSFGDTQYF. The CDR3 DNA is TGTGCCAGCAGCTCGTTTGGAGATACGCAGTATTTT.

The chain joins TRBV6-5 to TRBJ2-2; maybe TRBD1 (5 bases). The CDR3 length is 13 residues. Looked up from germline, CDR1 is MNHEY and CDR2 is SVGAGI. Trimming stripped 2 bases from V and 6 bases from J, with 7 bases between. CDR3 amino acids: CASSYVGAGELFF. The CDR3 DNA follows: TGTGCCAGCAGTTACGTAGGGGCCGGGGAGCTGTTTTTT.

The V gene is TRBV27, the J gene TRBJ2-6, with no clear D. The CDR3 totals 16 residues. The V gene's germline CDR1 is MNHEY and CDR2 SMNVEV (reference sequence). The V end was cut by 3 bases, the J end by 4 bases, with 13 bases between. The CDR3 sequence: CASSLVRAAGANVLTF. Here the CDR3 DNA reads TGTGCCAGCAGTTTGGTACGGGCGGCAGGGGCCAACGTCCTGACTTTC. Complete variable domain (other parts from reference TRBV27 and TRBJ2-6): EAQVTQNPRYLITVTGKKLTVTCSQNMNHEYMSWYRQDPGLGLRQIYYSMNVEVTDKGDVPEGYKVSRKEKRNFPLILESPSPNQTSLYFCASSLVRAAGANVLTFGAGSRLTVL.

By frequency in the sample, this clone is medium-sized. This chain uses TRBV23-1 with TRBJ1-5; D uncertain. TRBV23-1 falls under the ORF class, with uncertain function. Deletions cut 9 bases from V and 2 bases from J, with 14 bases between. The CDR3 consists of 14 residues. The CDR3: CARPRRMGNQPQHF. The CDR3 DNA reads TGCGCCAGACCCAGAAGGATGGGCAATCAGCCCCAGCATTTT.

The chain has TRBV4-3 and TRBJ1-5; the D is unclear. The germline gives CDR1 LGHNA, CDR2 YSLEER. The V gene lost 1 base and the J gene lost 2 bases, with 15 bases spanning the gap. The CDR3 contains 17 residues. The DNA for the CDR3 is TGCGCCAGCAGCCAAGGGACGTCGGTCTCACGCAATCAGCCCCAGCATTTT. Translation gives CASSQGTSVSRNQPQHF.

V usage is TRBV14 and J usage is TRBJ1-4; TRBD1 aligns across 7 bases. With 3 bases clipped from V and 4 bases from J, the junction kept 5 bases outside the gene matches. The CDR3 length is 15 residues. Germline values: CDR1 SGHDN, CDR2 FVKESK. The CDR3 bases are TGTGCCAGCAGCCAGACAGGGAACGTTAATGAAAAACTGTTTTTT. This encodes CASSQTGNVNEKLFF.

CDR3 in DNA: TGTGCCTGGGGCTCTTATGGCTACACCTTC. This gives the protein CAWGSYGYTF. This chain joins TRBV30 and TRBJ1-2; D unresolved. V lost 5 bases, J lost 5 bases, and 6 bases lay in between. CDR1 and CDR2 (germline): GTSNPN, SVGIG (reference sequence). The CDR3 is 10 residues long.

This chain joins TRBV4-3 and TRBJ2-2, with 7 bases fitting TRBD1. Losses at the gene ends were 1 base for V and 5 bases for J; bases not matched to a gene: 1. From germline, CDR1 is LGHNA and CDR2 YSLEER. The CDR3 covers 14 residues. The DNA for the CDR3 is TGCGCCAGCAGCCAAGGACAGGGAACCGGGGAGCTGTTTTTT. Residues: CASSQGQGTGELFF.

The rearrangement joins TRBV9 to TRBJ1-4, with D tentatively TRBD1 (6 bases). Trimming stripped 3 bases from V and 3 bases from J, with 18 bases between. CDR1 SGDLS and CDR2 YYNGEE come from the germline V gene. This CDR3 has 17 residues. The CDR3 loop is CASSGEDRSRANEKLFF. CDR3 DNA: TGTGCCAGCAGCGGGGAAGACAGGTCTCGGGCTAATGAAAAACTGTTTTTT.

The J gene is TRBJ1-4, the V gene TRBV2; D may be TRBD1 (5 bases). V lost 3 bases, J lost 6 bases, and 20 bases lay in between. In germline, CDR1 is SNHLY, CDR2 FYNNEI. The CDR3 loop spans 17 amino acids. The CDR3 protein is CASSDLYEAGHHEKLFF. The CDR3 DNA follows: TGTGCCAGCAGTGACCTGTACGAGGCAGGGCATCATGAAAAACTGTTTTTT. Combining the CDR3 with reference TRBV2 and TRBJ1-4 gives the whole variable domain EPEVTQTPSHQVTQMGQEVILRCVPISNHLYFYWYRQILGQKVEFLVSFYNNEISEKSEIFDDQFSVERPDGSNFTLKIRSTKLEDSAMYFCASSDLYEAGHHEKLFFGSGTQLSVL.

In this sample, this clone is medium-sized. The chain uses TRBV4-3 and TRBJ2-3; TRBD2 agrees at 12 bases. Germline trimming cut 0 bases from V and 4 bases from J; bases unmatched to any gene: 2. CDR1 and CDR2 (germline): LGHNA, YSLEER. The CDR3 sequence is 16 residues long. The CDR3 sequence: CASSQDLAGGPDTQYF. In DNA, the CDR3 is TGCGCCAGCAGCCAAGATCTAGCGGGAGGGCCAGATACGCAGTATTTT.

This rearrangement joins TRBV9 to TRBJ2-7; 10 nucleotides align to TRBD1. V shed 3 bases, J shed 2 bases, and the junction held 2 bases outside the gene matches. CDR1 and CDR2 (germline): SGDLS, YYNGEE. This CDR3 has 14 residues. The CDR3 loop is CASSGTGGTYEQYF. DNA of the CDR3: TGTGCCAGCAGCGGGACAGGGGGGACCTACGAGCAGTACTTC.

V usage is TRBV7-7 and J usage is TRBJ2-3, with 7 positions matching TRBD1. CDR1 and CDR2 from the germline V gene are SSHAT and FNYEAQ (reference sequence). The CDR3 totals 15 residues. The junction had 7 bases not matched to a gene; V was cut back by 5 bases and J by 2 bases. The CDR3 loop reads CASSPRTGPTDTQYF. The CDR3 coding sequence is TGTGCCAGCAGCCCCCGGACAGGACCCACAGATACGCAGTATTTT.

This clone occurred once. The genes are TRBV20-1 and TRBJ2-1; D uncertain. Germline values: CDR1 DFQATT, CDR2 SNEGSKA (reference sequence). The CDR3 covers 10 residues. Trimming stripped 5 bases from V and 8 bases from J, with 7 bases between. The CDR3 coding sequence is TGCAGTGCTGCCCGCGATGAGCAGTTCTTC. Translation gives CSAARDEQFF.

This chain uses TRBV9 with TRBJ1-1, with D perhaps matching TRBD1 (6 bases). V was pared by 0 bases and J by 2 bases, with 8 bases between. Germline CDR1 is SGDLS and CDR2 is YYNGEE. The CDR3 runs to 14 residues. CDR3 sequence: CASSVVTGNTEAFF. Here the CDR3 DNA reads TGTGCCAGCAGCGTAGTGACAGGTAACACTGAAGCTTTCTTT.

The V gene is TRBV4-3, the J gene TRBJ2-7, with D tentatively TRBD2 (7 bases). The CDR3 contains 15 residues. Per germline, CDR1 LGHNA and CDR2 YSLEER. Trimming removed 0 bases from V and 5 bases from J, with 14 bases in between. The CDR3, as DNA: TGCGCCAGCAGCCAAGATGGGAGGGGGGGCGACGAGCAGTACTTC. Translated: CASSQDGRGGDEQYF.